The 9 T cell receptor beta chains reported below all come from one sample, sequenced in a study of OX40 agonist ivuxolimab in advanced cancers. Libraries were constructed by the immunoSEQ multiplex PCR assay. Entries here come from immuneACCESS through TCRdb and include only in-frame sequences with V and J called. Some clones fail to appear in such tables; in the studies checked, an unresolved V gene covers under half of the shortfall, and the cause of the remainder is unknown. The sample profile shows 77,000 or so clones; about nine tenths of them were found once. The top ten constitute around 0.35% of the sample. Sequencing was performed on CD4+ or CD8+ T cells sorted from blood, taken in a trial of the OX40 agonist ivuxolimab. These receptors were obtained from an adult with an advanced solid tumor such as melanoma, head and neck, liver or kidney cancer.

The chain employs TRBV5-6 and TRBJ2-5; 7 nucleotides agree with TRBD2. The CDR3 consists of 15 residues. The germline V gene encodes CDR1 SGHDT and CDR2 YYEEEE. Trimming removed 1 base from V and 4 bases from J; junction bases left unmatched: 7. The CDR3 is CASSLQGGHTETQYF. CDR3 coding DNA: TGTGCCAGCAGCTTGCAGGGAGGGCACACAGAGACCCAGTACTTC.

V usage is TRBV11-1 and J usage is TRBJ1-4; no reliable D call. CDR3 length equals 14 residues. The V and J ends lost 3 bases and 5 bases respectively, with 10 bases between them. Germline V gives CDR1 SGHAT, CDR2 FQDESV (reference sequence). The CDR3 loop is CASSLDGKNEKLFF. CDR3 nucleotides: TGTGCCAGCAGCTTGGATGGAAAAAATGAAAAACTGTTTTTT. The whole variable domain, remainder taken from reference TRBV11-1 and TRBJ1-4, is EAEVAQSPRYKITEKSQAVAFWCDPISGHATLYWYRQILGQGPELLVQFQDESVVDDSQLPKDRFSAERLKGVDSTLKIQPAELGDSAMYLCASSLDGKNEKLFFGSGTQLSVL.

The CDR3 here is CSSDTYYEQYF. Here the CDR3 DNA reads TGCAGTTCGGACACGTACTACGAGCAGTACTTC. The V call is TRBV20-1, the J call TRBJ2-7, with a tentative D call TRBD1 (5 bases). The CDR3 consists of 11 residues. CDR1 is DFQATT and CDR2 is SNEGSKA in the germline V gene (reference sequence). Trimming removed 8 bases from V and 3 bases from J, with 11 bases in between.

This chain connects TRBV6-1 to TRBJ2-1; D uncertain. The V gene's germline CDR1 is MNHNS and CDR2 SASEGT. V lost 3 bases to trimming and J lost 6 bases, with 9 bases between them. CDR3 length: 13 amino acids. The CDR3 is CASSDYLGNEQFF. In nucleotides, the CDR3 is TGTGCCAGCAGTGATTATCTCGGCAATGAGCAGTTCTTC.

A single count supports this clone. This chain links TRBV6-6 with TRBJ1-2; 8 bases align to TRBD1. After removal of 4 bases from V and 8 bases from J, the junction contained 9 bases not matched to a gene. The CDR3 totals 14 residues. Germline CDR1 is MNHNY and CDR2 is SVGAGI (reference sequence). The CDR3 DNA reads as TGTGCCAGCAGTTCCGCAGGGGGCGCAACAGGCTACACCTTC. This codes for CASSSAGGATGYTF.

The J gene is TRBJ2-1, the V gene TRBV2; 8 positions match TRBD1. Trimming cost V 4 bases and J 4 bases; bases outside gene matches: 9. The CDR3 sequence is 16 residues long. The germline CDR1 and CDR2 sequences are SNHLY and FYNNEI. CDR3 sequence reads: CASSASGTGLYNEQFF. CDR3 DNA sequence: TGTGCCAGCAGTGCTTCCGGGACAGGTTTATACAATGAGCAGTTCTTC.

The rearrangement uses TRBV30 and TRBJ1-6, with D hard to call. CDR1 and CDR2 from the germline V gene are GTSNPN and SVGIG (reference sequence). The V end lost 2 bases, the J end lost 7 bases, and 9 bases lay between the germline ends. This CDR3 comprises 13 residues. As DNA, the CDR3 is TGTGCCTGGAGTCTGAACAGCAATTCACCCCTCCACTTT. It codes for CAWSLNSNSPLHF.

J is TRBJ2-6 and V is TRBV9, with D perhaps matching TRBD1 (9 bases). V was clipped by 4 bases and J by 1 base, with 27 bases between them. From germline, CDR1 is SGDLS and CDR2 YYNGEE. This CDR3 comprises 21 residues. CDR3: CASSLRLLAGTGSSGANVLTF. CDR3 nucleotides: TGTGCCAGCAGCCTACGGTTGTTAGCGGGGACAGGGTCATCTGGGGCCAACGTCCTGACTTTC.

DNA of the CDR3: TGCGCCAGCAGCCTCGGGACAGACTCCTACAATGAGCAGTTCTTC. Its protein is CASSLGTDSYNEQFF. This chain joins TRBV4-1 and TRBJ2-1, with TRBD1 identical over 7 bases. V lost 4 bases and J lost 0; bases outside the gene matches: 3. There are 15 residues in the CDR3. Per the germline V gene, CDR1 is MGHRA and CDR2 is YSYEKL.